Following are 10 T cell receptor beta chains from one sample sequenced in a study of T cells expressing NK-cell markers. TCRdb reprocessed the 5' RACE reads and stores each CDR3 protein as one record, lacking DNA. The sample's table shows a few hundred thousand distinct CDR3 sequences. The sequenced sample was blood T cells: a sorted CD56 or NKG2C T cell subset, CD4+ or CD8+ T cells, or bulk PBMC T cells (not recorded which). These receptors were collected from a man between 18 and 69 years old in good health.

The V call is TRBV18, the J call TRBJ2-6; TCRdb's D call, TRBD1, is unchecked because there is no DNA. Germline V CDR1 and CDR2: KGHSH, LQKENI. This CDR3 spans 17 amino acids. The CDR3 sequence is CASSGTGGASGANVLTF.

The V and J genes are TRBV2 and TRBJ1-1. The germline V gene has CDR1 SNHLY and CDR2 FYNNEI. CDR3 length: 15 residues. The CDR3 loop reads CASSEEWATGTEAFF.

This sequence joins TRBV4-1 and TRBJ2-2; TCRdb picks TRBD1, but there is no DNA to check that call. This CDR3 has 17 amino acids. Germline CDR1 is MGHRA and CDR2 is YSYEKL. The CDR3 spells CASSPRDRGNIPGELFF.

This rearrangement joins TRBV14 to TRBJ2-7; TCRdb's D call, TRBD2, is unchecked because there is no DNA. Germline V gene sequence: CDR1 SGHDN, CDR2 FVKESK. This CDR3 region has 15 residues. The CDR3 here is CASSQAGLARGEQYF.

The chain links TRBV20-1 to TRBJ2-3; TCRdb returns TRBD2, unconfirmable since there is no DNA. Per germline, CDR1 DFQATT and CDR2 SNEGSKA (reference sequence). This CDR3 has 18 amino acids. CDR3 residues: CSARVLVGVSRSTDTQYF.

CDR3 amino acids: CASRDTGTSTEQFF. The V call is TRBV12-3 or TRBV12-4, the J call TRBJ2-1; the TCRdb call, TRBD1, lacks DNA for checking. CDR3 length: 14 residues.

V gene TRBV29-1 combines with J gene TRBJ2-1; the TCRdb D gene call, TRBD2, has no DNA to confirm it. There are 13 residues in the CDR3. The V gene's germline CDR1 is SQVTM and CDR2 ANQGSEA. Here the CDR3 reads CSVQTAWRGEQFF.

This chain links TRBV5-1 with TRBJ2-7; the D call of TRBD1 rests on TCRdb alone, since no DNA is present to check it. Germline V gives CDR1 SGHRS, CDR2 YFSETQ. The CDR3 spans 14 residues. The CDR3 region is CASSLQGLKNEQYF.

V usage is TRBV6-5 and J usage is TRBJ1-1; TCRdb selects TRBD1, and the lack of DNA leaves this call unchecked. In germline, CDR1 is MNHEY, CDR2 SVGAGI. This CDR3 is built from 17 residues. This chain's CDR3 is CASRPFGTGFMNTEAFF.

The genes are TRBV20-1 and TRBJ2-5. The CDR3 loop spans 15 amino acids. The germline V gene has CDR1 DFQATT and CDR2 SNEGSKA (reference sequence). The CDR3 protein is CSASPAHNPQETQYF.